This TCR beta chain is drawn from a study of shared clonotypes between healthy human individuals. General study results and limits: The naive CD4 repertoires of a handful of donors were compared, and approximately 5.3% of clonotypes were shared. Non-shared clonotypes were found to have lower generation probabilities than the clonotypes that were shared by all four of the sorted-subset donors. Among the subsets, naive ones generally showed larger estimated richness than memory ones. The donor pool, a small one, limited the genetic and exposure-history diversity represented.

Deletions cut 0 bases from V and 8 bases from J, with 8 bases between. In germline, CDR1 is SGHNT, CDR2 YYREEE (reference sequence). This CDR3 has 12 amino acids. Turning to this clone: The antigen is unknown.

Clones were sequenced by immunoSEQ multiplex PCR, and TCRdb holds only the in-frame ones, with some missing. Counted here are about 2 million clones, about 95% occurring once; the ten biggest clones make up 0.9% to 1.5%. As defined, naive CD8 cells were CD45RO-negative and positively selected for CCR7, with terminally differentiated effector memory CD45RA+ cells excluded. The gene calls are TRBV5-4 and TRBJ1-2; D is ambiguous. The source is a man aged 18 to 29 in good health. Sequenced: naive CD8+ T cells sorted from blood. CDR3 in amino acids: CASSLGEDGYTF. The CDR3 nucleotides read TGTGCCAGCAGCTTGGGGGAGGACGGCTACACCTTC.